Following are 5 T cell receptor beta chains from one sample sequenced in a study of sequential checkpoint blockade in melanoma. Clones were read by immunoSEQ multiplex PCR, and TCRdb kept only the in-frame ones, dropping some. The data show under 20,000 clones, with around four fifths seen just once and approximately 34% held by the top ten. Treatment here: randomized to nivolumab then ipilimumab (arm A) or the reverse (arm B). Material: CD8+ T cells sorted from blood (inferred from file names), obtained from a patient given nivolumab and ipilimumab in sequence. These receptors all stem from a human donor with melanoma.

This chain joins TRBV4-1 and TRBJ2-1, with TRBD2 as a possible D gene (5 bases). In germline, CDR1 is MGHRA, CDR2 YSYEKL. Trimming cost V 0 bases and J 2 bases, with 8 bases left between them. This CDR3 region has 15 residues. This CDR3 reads CASSQEAETYNEQFF. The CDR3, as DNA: TGCGCCAGCAGCCAAGAAGCGGAGACCTACAATGAGCAGTTCTTC.

CDR3 amino acids: CASSPRDRLDEKLFF. CDR3 coding DNA: TGTGCCAGCTCACCGCGAGACAGGCTAGATGAAAAACTGTTTTTT. V gene TRBV18 combines with J gene TRBJ1-4, with D possibly TRBD1 on 6 matching bases. The germline CDR1 and CDR2 sequences are KGHSH and LQKENI. The CDR3 runs to 15 residues. V lost 3 bases, J lost 6 bases, and 14 bases lay in between.

CDR3 nucleotide sequence: TGTGCCAGCAGCGACCAGACTCAGGGCTCTGGAAACACCATATATTTT. Translating it yields CASSDQTQGSGNTIYF. The genes are TRBV9 and TRBJ1-3, with D perhaps TRBD1 (5 bases). V lost 3 bases to trimming and J lost 0 bases, with 13 bases between them. The CDR3 runs to 16 residues. Per germline, CDR1 SGDLS and CDR2 YYNGEE. Full variable domain (remainder filled in from reference TRBV9 and TRBJ1-3): DSGVTQTPKHLITATGQRVTLRCSPRSGDLSVYWYQQSLDQGLQFLIQYYNGEERAKGNILERFSAQQFPDLHSELNLSSLELGDSALYFCASSDQTQGSGNTIYFGEGSWLTVV.

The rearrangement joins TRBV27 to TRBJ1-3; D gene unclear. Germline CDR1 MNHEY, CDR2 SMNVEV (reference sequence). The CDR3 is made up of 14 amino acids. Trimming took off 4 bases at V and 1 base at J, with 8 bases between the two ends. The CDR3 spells CASSSPFSGNTIYF. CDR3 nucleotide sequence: TGTGCCAGCAGTTCCCCGTTTTCTGGAAACACCATATATTTT.

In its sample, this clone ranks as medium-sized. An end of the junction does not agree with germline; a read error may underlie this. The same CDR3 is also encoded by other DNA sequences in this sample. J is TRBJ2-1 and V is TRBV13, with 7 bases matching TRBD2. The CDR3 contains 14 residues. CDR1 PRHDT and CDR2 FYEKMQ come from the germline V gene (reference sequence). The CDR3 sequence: CASSLAGSYNEQFF. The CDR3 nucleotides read TGTGCCAGCAGTTTAGCGGGCTCCTACAATGAGCAGTTCTTC.